This record concerns one T cell receptor beta chain sequence. Patients at the Seattle site were enrolled during active infection and followed longitudinally. This entry is derived from a study of blood T cell repertoires in COVID-19. Study context: Acute-phase and convalescent COVID-19 samples originated in the United States, Italy and Spain. T cells, B-cell-depleted T cells, or PBMCs supplied cDNA or gDNA.

Germline CDR1 is MNHEY and CDR2 is SVGAGI. This CDR3 contains 15 residues. The V segment lost 4 bases and the J segment 6 bases; nucleotides outside the gene matches: 10. Original handling: How many nucleated cells were present was estimated from reference gene primer amplification. The data were produced by immunoSEQ multiplex PCR, yet TCRdb's version contains in-frame clones alone and is incomplete. V and J calls and clone size come straight from that table; D and trimming were deduced from the DNA. This table holds fewer than 100,000 clones, around 85% found once. J is TRBJ1-1 and V is TRBV6-5; the match to TRBD1 covers 8 bases. The TCR originated in a man aged 50-59 years with COVID-19, enrolled during active disease. What was sequenced was peripheral blood. CDR3 residues: CASSFIGTGGPEAFF. CDR3 bases: TGTGCCAGCAGTTTCATCGGGACAGGAGGTCCTGAAGCTTTCTTT.